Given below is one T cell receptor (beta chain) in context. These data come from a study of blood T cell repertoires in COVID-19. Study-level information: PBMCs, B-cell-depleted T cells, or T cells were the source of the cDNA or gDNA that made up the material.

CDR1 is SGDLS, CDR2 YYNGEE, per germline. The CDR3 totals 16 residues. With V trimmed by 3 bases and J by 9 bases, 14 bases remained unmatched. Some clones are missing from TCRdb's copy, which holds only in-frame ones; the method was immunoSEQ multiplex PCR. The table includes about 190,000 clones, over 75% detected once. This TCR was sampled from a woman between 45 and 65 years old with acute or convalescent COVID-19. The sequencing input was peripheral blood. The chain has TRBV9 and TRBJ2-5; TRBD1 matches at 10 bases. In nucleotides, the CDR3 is TGTGCCAGCAGCGCCGGGACAGGGGATCCCCCTCGGGCCCAGTACTTC. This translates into CASSAGTGDPPRAQYF.